This T cell receptor (beta chain) was documented in a study of control samples from healthy donors and cancer patients. Trimming took 5 bases from V and 4 from J, leaving 12 bases between them. Germline CDR1 and CDR2: SEHNR and FQNEAQ (reference sequence). CDR3 length equals 13 residues. Libraries were prepared by immunoSEQ multiplex PCR; TCRdb keeps only in-frame clonotypes and omits some of them. The data show under 450,000 clones, with about 93% seen just once and around 6.5% held by the top ten. The source is a man in his forties with head and neck cancer. The sequencing sample was made of PBMCs. The chain recombines TRBV7-9 with TRBJ2-7, with D possibly being TRBD1 (5 bases). CDR3 residues: CASSQGALYEQYF. The CDR3 region has the DNA TGTGCCAGCAGCCAAGGGGCCCTTTACGAGCAGTACTTC.